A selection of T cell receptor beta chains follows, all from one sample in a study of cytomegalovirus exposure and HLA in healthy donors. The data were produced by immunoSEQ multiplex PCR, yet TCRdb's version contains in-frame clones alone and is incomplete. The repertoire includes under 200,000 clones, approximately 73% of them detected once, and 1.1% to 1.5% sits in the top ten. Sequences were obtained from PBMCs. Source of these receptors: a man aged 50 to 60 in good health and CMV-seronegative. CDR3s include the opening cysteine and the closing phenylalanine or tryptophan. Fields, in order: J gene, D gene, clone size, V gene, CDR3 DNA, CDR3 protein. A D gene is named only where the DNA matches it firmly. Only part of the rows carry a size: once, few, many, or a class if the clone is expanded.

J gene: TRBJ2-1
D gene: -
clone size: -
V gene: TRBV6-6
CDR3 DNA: TGTGCCAGCAGGGCGGGGCCGGGCAATGAGCAGTTCTTC
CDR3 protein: CASRAGPGNEQFF

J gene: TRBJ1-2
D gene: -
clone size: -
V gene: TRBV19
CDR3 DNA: TGTGCCAGTACTGCCCTAGCTAACTATGGCTACACCTTC
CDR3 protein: CASTALANYGYTF

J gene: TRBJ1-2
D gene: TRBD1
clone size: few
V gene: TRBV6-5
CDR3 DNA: TGTGCCAGCAGTCCGAACCGGGACAGGTCCTATGGCTACACCTTC
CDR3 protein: CASSPNRDRSYGYTF

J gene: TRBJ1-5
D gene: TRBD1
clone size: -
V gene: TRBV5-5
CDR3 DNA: TGTGCCAGCAGTTCGGGACAGCTTACTCAGCCCCAGCATTTT
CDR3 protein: CASSSGQLTQPQHF

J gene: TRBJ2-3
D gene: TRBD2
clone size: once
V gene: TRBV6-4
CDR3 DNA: TGTGCCAGCAGTGAAGGAACTAGCGGGGGAACAGATACGCAGTATTTT
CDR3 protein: CASSEGTSGGTDTQYF

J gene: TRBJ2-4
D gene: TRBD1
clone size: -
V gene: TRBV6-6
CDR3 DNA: TGTGCCAGCAGTTGGACAGGGCAACCCAAAAACATTCAGTACTTC
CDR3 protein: CASSWTGQPKNIQYF

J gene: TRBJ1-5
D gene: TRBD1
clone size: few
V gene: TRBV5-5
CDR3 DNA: TGTGCCAGCAGCTTTGCAGGGGGCAGTCAGCCCCAGCATTTT
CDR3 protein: CASSFAGGSQPQHF

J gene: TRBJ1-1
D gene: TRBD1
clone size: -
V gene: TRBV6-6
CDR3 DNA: TGTGCCAGCAGTTACTCGGGACAGGGTTCCACTGAAGCTTTCTTT
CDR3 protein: CASSYSGQGSTEAFF

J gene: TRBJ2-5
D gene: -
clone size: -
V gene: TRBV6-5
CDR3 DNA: TGTGCCGGCAGTTACTCTTTCAGGGACCAAGAGACCCAGTACTTC
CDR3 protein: CAGSYSFRDQETQYF

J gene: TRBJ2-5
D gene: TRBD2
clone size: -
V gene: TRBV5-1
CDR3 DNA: TGCGCCAGCAGCTTCATCCCCCCAGCGGGGGGGCCGGTCAGTCGAGAGACCCAGTACTTC
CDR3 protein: CASSFIPPAGGPVSRETQYF

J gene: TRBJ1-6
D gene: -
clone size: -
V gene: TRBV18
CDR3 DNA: TGTGCCAGCTCACCATATACGGGACTGGTGGATTCACCCCTCCACTTT
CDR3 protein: CASSPYTGLVDSPLHF

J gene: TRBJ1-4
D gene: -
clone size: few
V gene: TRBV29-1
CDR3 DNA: TGCAGCGTTGCAGGAGCAGGAGGGGAAAAACTGTTTTTT
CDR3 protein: CSVAGAGGEKLFF

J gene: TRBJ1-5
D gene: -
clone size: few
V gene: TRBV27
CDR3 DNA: TGTGCCAGCATGGCTAATCAGCCCCAGCATTTT
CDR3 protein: CASMANQPQHF

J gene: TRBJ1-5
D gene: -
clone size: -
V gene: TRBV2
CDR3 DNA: TGTGCCAGCGCGATTTTTCAGGGATCTCAGCCCCAGCATTTT
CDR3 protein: CASAIFQGSQPQHF

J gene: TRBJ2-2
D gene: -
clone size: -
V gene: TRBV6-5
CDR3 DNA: TGTGCCAGCAGTAGGAGCAGGGCCAACACCGGGGAGCTGTTTTTT
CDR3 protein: CASSRSRANTGELFF

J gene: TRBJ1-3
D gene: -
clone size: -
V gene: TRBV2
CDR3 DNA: TGTGCCAGTCTCAGGGACTCTGGAAACACCATATATTTT
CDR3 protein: CASLRDSGNTIYF

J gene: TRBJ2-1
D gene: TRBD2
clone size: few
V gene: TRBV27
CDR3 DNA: TGTGCCAGCAGTACACTAGCGAATGTTAATGAGCAGTTCTTC
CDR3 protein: CASSTLANVNEQFF

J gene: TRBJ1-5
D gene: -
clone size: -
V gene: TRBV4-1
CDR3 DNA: TGCGCCAGCAGCCAGGGGGACACCCGCAATCAGCCCCAGCATTTT
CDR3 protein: CASSQGDTRNQPQHF

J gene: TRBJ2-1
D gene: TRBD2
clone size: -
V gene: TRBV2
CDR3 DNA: TGTGCCAGCAGTAAGGGGACTAGCGATTACAATGAGCAGTTCTTC
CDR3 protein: CASSKGTSDYNEQFF

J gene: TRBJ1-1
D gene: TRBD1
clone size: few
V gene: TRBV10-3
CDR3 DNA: TGTGCCATCAGTGGGGGACAGGGCCGTGAAGCTTTCTTT
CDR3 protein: CAISGGQGREAFF

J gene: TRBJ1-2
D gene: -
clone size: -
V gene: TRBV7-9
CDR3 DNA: TGTGCCAGCAGCTTGTCAGGGGCCCTAGCTAACTATGGCTACACCTTC
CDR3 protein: CASSLSGALANYGYTF

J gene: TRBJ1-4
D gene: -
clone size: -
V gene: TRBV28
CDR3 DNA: TGTGCCAGCAGTTTAACCAGCCCGGGGGCTAATGAAAAACTGTTTTTT
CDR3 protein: CASSLTSPGANEKLFF

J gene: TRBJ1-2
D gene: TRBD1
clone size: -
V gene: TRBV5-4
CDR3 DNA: TGTGCCAGCAGCGAGGGACAGGGGCCATACTATGGCTACACCTTC
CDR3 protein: CASSEGQGPYYGYTF

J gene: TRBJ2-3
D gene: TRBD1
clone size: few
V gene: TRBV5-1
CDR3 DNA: TGCGCCAGCAGCCTACAGGGGCAATTTGGAGATACGCAGTATTTT
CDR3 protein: CASSLQGQFGDTQYF

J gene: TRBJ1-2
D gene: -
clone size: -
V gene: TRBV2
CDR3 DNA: TGTGCCAGCAAACGGGCTAACTATGGCTACACCTTC
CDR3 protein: CASKRANYGYTF

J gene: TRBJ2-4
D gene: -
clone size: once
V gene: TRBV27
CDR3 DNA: TGTGCCAGCAGTACCTTACAGGGTCAGGCGAACATTCAGTACTTC
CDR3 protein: CASSTLQGQANIQYF

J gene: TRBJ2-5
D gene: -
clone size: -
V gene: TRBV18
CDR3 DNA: TGTGCCAGCTCACCAGGGGGCGCGCGTCAAGAGACCCAGTACTTC
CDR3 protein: CASSPGGARQETQYF

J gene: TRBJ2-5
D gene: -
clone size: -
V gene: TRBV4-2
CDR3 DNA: TGTGCCAGCAGCCAAGGCGCAGGGGTGGAGGAGACCCAGTACTTC
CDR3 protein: CASSQGAGVEETQYF

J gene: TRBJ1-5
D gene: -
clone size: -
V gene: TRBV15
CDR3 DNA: TGTGCCACCAGCAGAGGTCGGGGGGGAGTTAGCAATCAGCCCCAGCATTTT
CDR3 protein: CATSRGRGGVSNQPQHF

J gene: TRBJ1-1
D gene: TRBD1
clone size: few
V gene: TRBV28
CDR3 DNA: TGTGCCAGCAGCTCCCTCCGGGACAGGGGATCCCCTGAAGCTTTCTTT
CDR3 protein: CASSSLRDRGSPEAFF

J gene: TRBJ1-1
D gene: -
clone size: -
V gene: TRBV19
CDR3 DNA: TGTGCCAGCATTCCGGACAGACTTCCAAACACTGAAGCTTTCTTT
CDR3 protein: CASIPDRLPNTEAFF

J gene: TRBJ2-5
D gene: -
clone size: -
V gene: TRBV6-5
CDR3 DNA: TGTGCCAGCAGTTACGGATTGGGAGGTCAGGAGACCCAGTACTTC
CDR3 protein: CASSYGLGGQETQYF

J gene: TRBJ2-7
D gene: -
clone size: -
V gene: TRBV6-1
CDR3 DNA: TGTGCCAGCAGTGTACGGGGGTCCTACGAGCAGTACTTC
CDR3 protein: CASSVRGSYEQYF

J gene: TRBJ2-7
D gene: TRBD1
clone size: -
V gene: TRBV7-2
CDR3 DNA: TGTGCCAGCAGCTCACAACGTGGACAGGGCTACGAGCAGTACTTC
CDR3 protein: CASSSQRGQGYEQYF

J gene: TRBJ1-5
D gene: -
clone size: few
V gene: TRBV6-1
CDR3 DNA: TGTGCCTCATTAGAGGGAGGGGCGGGTGATCAGCCCCAGCATTTT
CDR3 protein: CASLEGGAGDQPQHF

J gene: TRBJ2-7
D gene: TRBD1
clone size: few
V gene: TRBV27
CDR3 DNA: TGTGCCAGCAGTACAGAAACCGGGACAGGGGGCTCCGAGCAGTACTTC
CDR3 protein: CASSTETGTGGSEQYF

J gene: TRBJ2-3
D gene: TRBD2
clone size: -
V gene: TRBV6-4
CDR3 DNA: TGTGCCAGCAGTGACCGGGGGGGGAGGTCAGATACGCAGTATTTT
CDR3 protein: CASSDRGGRSDTQYF

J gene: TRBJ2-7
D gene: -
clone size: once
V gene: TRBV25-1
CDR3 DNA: TGTGCCAGCAGTGAGGGCACAGACCCCTACGAGCAGTACTTC
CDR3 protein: CASSEGTDPYEQYF

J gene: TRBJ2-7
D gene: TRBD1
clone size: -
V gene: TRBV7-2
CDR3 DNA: TGTGCCAGCAGACAAGGACAGGGGACCTACGAGCAGTACTTC
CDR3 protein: CASRQGQGTYEQYF

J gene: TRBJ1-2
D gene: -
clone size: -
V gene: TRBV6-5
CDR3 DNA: TGTGCCAGCAGTTACTTGTCTCGGGGGAGTTCTGGCTACACCTTC
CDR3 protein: CASSYLSRGSSGYTF

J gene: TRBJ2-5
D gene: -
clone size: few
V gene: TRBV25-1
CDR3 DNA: TGTGCCAGCAGCTCCCCGCGGGGGCTTGAGACCCAGTACTTC
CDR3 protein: CASSSPRGLETQYF

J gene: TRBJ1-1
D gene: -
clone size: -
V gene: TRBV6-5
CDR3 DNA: TGTGCCAGCAGTGCATCCCGGGGAGGGACTGAAGCTTTCTTT
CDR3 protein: CASSASRGGTEAFF

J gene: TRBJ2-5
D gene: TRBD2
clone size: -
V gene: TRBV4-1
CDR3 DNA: TGCGCCAGCAGCCCGTCTTCTAGCGGGGGACAAGAGACCCAGTACTTC
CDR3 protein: CASSPSSSGGQETQYF

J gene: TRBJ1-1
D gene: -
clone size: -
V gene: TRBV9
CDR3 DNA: TGTGCCAGCAGCGTAGCTGTGGGAGGCACTGAAGCTTTCTTT
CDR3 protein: CASSVAVGGTEAFF

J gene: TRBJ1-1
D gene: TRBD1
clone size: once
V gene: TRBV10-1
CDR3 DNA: TGCGCCAGCAGCCTGGTCCCGGGACAGGGAACTGAAGCTTTCTTT
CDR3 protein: CASSLVPGQGTEAFF

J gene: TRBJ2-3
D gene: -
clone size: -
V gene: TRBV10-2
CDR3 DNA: TGCGCCAGCAGTGAGCCGACTAGAAATATGGATACGCAGTATTTT
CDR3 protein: CASSEPTRNMDTQYF

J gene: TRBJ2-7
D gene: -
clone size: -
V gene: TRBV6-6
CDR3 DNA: TGTGCCAGCAGTTACTCGGCAGTGAACCCCTACGAGCAGTACTTC
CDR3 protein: CASSYSAVNPYEQYF

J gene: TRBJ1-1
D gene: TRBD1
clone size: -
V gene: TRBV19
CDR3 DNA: TGTGCCTCAAAGGCCGGGACAGCCTACCTGAACACTGAAGCTTTCTTT
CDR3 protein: CASKAGTAYLNTEAFF